This T cell receptor beta chain was profiled in a study of early T cells in non-severe SARS-CoV-2 infection. About the study: RNA in bulk from unsorted whole blood was sequenced, and chains were unpaired.

Unique molecular identifiers tagged individual cDNA molecules. TCRdb redid the calling of the 5' RACE reads with MiXCR, one entry per CDR3 protein. The sample lists approximately 80,000 distinct CDR3 sequences; 9.5% to 15% were seen once. As for this clonotype: Its matching antigen is unknown.

From germline, CDR1 is LGHDT and CDR2 YNNKEL (reference sequence). The CDR3 runs to 14 residues. Trimming pared 6 bases from V and 6 bases from J, leaving 15 bases between. Study conclusions and caveats: Matches to VDJdb favored anti-spike CD8 responses and missed private and CD4 specificities.

Sequences were obtained from whole blood. This clonotype was obtained from an adult who was a healthcare worker with PCR-confirmed SARS-CoV-2 infection or an uninfected control (not recorded which). This chain uses TRBV3-1 with TRBJ2-1, with D possibly being TRBD1 or TRBD2 (5 bases each). The CDR3 DNA reads as TGTGCCAGCAGGCAATCCCGGGGCCGCAATGAGCAGTTCTTC. Protein: CASRQSRGRNEQFF.